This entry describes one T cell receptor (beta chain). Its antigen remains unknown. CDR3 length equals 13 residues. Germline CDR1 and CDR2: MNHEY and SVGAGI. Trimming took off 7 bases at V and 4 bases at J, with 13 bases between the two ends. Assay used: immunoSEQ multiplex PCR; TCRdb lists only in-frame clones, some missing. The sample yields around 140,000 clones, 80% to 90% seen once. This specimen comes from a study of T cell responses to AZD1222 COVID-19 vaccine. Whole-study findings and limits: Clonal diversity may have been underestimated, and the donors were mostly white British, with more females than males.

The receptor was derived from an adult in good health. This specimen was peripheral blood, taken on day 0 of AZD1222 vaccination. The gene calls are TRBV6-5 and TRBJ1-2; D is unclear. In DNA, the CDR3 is TGTGCCAGCACTACCCTGGGCCCCTATGGCTACACCTTC. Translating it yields CASTTLGPYGYTF.